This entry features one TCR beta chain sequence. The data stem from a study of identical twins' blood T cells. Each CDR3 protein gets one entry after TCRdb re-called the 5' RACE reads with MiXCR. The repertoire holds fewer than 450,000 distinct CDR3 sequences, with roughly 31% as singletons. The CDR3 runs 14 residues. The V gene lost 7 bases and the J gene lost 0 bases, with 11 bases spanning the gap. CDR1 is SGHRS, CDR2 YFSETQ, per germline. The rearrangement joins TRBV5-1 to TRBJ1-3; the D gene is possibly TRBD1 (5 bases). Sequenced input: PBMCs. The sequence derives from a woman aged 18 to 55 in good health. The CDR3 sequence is CASASGYSGNTIYF. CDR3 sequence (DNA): TGCGCCAGCGCCTCAGGGTACTCTGGAAACACCATATATTTT.